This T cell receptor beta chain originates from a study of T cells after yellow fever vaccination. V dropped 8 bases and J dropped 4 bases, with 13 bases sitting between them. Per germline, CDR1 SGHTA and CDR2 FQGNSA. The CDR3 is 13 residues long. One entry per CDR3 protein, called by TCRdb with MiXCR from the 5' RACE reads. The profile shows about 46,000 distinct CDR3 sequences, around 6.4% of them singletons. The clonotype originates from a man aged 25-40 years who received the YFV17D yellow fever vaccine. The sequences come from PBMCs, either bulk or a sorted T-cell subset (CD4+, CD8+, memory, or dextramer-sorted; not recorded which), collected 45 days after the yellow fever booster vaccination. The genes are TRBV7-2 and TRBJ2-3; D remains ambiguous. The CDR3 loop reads CASSFPGADTQYF. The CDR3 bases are TGTGCCAGCTCGTTTCCCGGCGCAGATACGCAGTATTTT.